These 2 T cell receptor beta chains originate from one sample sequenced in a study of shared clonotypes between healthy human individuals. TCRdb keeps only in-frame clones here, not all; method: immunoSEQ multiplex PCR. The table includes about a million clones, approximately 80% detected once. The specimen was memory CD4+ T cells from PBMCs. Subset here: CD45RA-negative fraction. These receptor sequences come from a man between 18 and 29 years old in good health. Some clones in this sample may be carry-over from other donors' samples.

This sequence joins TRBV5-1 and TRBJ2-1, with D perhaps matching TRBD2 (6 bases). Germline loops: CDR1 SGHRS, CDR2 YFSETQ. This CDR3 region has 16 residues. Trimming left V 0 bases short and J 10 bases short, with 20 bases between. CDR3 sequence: CASSLEWGLTPSEQFF. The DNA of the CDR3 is TGCGCCAGCAGCTTGGAATGGGGACTGACACCGTCGGAGCAGTTCTTC.

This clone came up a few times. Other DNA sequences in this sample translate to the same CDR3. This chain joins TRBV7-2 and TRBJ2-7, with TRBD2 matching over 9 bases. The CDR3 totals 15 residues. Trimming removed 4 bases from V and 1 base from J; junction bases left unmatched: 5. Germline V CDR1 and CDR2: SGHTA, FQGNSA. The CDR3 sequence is CASSSSSGRSYEQYF. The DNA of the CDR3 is TGTGCCAGCAGCTCCTCGAGCGGGAGGTCCTACGAGCAGTACTTC.